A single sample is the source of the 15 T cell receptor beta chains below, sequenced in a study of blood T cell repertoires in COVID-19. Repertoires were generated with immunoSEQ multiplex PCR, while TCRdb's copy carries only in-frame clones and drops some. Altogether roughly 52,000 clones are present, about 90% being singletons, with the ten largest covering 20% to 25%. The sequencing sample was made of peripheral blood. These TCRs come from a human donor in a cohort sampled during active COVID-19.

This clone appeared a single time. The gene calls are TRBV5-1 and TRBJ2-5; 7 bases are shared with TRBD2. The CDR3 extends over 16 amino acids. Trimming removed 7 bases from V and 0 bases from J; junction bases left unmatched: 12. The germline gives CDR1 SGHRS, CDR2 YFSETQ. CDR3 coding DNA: TGCGCCAGCTGTTCCCTAGCGGTAACGTACCAAGAGACCCAGTACTTC. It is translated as CASCSLAVTYQETQYF. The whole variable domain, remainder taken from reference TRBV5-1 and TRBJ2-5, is KAGVTQTPRYLIKTRGQQVTLSCSPISGHRSVSWYQQTPGQGLQFLFEYFSETQRNKGNFPGRFSGRQFSNSRSEMNVSTLELGDSALYLCASCSLAVTYQETQYFGPGTRLLVL.

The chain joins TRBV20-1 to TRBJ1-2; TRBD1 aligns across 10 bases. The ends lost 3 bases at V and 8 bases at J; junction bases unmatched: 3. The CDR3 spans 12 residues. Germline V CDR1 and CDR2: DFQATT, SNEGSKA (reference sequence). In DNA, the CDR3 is TGCAGTGCTAGTGGGACAGGGGCCGGCTACACCTTC. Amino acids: CSASGTGAGYTF.

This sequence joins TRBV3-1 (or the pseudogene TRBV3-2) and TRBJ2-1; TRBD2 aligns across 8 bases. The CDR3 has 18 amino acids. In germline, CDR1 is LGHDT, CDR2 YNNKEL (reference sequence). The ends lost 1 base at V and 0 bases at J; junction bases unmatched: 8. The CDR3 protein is CASSQGSGGGSSYNEQFF. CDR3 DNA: TGTGCCAGCAGCCAAGGCTCCGGCGGGGGGAGCTCCTACAATGAGCAGTTCTTC.

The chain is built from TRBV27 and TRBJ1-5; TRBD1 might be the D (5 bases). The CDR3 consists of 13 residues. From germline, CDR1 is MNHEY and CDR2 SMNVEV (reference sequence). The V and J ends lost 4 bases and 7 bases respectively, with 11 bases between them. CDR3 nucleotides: TGTGCCAGCAGTTGGACAATTGGACAGCCCCAGCATTTT. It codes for CASSWTIGQPQHF.

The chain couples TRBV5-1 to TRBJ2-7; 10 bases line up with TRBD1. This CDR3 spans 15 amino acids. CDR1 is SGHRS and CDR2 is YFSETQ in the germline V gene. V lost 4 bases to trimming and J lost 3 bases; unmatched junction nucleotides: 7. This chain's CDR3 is CASSSTGTGVYEQYF. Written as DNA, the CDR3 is TGCGCCAGCAGCAGTACCGGGACAGGGGTCTACGAGCAGTACTTC.

The CDR3 region has the DNA TGTGCCAGCAGTGAAGCCGACAGGGCGGGGGGCTACACCTTC. Translating gives CASSEADRAGGYTF. This chain joins TRBV6-1 and TRBJ1-2; 7 positions agree with TRBD1. J lost 8 bases, V lost 0 bases, and 6 bases had no gene match. Germline V lookup: CDR1 MNHNS, CDR2 SASEGT. The length of the CDR3 is 14 residues.

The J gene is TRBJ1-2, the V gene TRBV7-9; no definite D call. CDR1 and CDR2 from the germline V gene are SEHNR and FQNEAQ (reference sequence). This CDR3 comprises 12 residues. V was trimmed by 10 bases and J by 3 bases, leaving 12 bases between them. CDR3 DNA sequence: TGTGCCACAGAGGAGGTCCACTATGGCTACACCTTC. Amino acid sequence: CATEEVHYGYTF. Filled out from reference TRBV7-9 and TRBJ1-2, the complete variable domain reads DTGVSQNPRHKITKRGQNVTFRCDPISEHNRLYWYRQTLGQGPEFLTYFQNEAQLEKSRLLSDRFSAERPKGSFSTLEIQRTEQGDSAMYLCATEEVHYGYTFGSGTRLTVV.

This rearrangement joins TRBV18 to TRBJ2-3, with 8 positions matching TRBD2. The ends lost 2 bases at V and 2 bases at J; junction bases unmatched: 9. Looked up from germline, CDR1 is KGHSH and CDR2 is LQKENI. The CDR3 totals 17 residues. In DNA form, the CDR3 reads TGTGCCAGCTCACCAGGTTGGGGACTAGGCACCACAGATACGCAGTATTTT. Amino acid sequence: CASSPGWGLGTTDTQYF.

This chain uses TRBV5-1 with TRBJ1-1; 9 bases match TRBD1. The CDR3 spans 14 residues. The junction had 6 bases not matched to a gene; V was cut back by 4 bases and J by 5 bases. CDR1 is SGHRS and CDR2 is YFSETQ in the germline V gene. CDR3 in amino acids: CASSAGTGRTEAFF. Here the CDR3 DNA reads TGCGCCAGCAGCGCCGGGACAGGGAGAACTGAAGCTTTCTTT.

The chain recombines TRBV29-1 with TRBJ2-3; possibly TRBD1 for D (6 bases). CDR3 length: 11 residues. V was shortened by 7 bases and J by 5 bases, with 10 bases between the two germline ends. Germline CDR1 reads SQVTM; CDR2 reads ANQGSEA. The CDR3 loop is CSDREGDTQYF. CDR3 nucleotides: TGCAGCGACAGGGAAGGAGATACGCAGTATTTT.

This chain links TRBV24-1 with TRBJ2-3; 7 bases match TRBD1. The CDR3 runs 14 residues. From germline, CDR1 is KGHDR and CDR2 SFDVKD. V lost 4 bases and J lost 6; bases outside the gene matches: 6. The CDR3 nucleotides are TGTGCCACCAGTGACCCGGACAGGCCTGATACGCAGTATTTT. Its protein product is CATSDPDRPDTQYF.

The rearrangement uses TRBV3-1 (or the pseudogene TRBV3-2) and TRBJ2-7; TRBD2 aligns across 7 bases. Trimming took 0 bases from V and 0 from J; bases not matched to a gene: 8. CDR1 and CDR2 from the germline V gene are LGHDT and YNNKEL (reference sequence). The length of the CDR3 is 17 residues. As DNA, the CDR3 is TGTGCCAGCAGCCAAGATCCCGGGGGGAGGGGCTCCTACGAGCAGTACTTC. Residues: CASSQDPGGRGSYEQYF.

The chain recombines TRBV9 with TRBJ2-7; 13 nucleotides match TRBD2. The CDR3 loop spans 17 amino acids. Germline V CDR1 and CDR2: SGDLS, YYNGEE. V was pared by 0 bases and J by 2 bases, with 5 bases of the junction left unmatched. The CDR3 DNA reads TGTGCCAGCAGCGTAGGACTAGCGGGGGGCCTAACCTACGAGCAGTACTTC. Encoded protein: CASSVGLAGGLTYEQYF.

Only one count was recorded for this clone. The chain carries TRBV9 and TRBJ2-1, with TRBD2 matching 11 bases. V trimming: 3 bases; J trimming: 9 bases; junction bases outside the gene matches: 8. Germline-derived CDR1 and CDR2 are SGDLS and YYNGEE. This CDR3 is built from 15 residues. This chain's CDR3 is CASSEPGTSGAEQFF. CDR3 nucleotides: TGTGCCAGCAGCGAGCCGGGGACTAGCGGCGCTGAGCAGTTCTTC.

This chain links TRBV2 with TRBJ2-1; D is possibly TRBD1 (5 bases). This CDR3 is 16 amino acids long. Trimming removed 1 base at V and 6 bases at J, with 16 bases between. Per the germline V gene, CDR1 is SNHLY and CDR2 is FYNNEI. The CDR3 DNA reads TGTGCCAGCAGTGAAGTGTTTGTTTGGGGCCGCAATGAGCAGTTCTTC. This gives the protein CASSEVFVWGRNEQFF.